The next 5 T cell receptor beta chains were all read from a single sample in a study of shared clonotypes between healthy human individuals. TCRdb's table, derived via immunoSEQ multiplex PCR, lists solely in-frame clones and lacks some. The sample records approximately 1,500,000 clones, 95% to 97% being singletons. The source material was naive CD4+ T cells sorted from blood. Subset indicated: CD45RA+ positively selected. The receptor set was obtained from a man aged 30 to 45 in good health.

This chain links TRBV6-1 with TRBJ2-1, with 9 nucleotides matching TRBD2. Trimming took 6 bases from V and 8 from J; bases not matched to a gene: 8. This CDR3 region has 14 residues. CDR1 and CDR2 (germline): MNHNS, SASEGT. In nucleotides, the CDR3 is TGTGCCAGCAGAGGGACTAGCCTGAGGTATGAGCAGTTCTTC. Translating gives CASRGTSLRYEQFF.

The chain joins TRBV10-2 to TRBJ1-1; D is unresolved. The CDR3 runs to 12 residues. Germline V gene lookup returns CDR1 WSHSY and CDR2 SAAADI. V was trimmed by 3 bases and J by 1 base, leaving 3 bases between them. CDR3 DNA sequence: TGCGCCAGCAGTGAACGGAACACTGAAGCTTTCTTT. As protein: CASSERNTEAFF.

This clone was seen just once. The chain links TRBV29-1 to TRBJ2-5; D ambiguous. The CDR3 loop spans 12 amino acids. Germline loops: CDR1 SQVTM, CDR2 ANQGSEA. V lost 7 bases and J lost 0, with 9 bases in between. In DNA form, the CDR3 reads TGCAGCGGGACGATTTACCAAGAGACCCAGTACTTC. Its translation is CSGTIYQETQYF.

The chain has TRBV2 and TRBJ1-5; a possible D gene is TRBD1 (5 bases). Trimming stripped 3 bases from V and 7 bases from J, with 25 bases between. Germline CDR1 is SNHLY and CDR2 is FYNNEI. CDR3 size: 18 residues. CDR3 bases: TGTGCCAGCAGTGATTGGCGTTTTGGGGGAGGTACGCAACAGCCCCAGCATTTT. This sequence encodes CASSDWRFGGGTQQPQHF. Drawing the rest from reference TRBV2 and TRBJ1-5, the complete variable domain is EPEVTQTPSHQVTQMGQEVILRCVPISNHLYFYWYRQILGQKVEFLVSFYNNEISEKSEIFDDQFSVERPDGSNFTLKIRSTKLEDSAMYFCASSDWRFGGGTQQPQHFGDGTRLSIL.

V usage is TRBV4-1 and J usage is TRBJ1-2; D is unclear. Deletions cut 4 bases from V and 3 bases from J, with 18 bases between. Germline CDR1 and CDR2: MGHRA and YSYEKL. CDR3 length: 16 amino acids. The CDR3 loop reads CASSRERLGGDYGYTF. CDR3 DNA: TGCGCCAGCAGCCGGGAACGCCTTGGCGGTGACTATGGCTACACCTTC.